This record covers a single TCR beta chain. The target antigen is unknown. CDR1 is MDHEN and CDR2 is SYDVKM in the germline V gene. CDR3 length: 15 amino acids. These data are taken from a study of CXCR3-negative and CXCR3-positive naive CD8 T cells. Study outcomes and limitations: Diversity proved comparably high across both naive subsets and much lower in memory CD8+ cells. CXCR3-positive naive cells carried more hydrophobic TRB CDR3s than CXCR3-negative naive cells did.

Libraries of TRB cDNA were made by 5' RACE and carried UMIs. TCRdb re-called the 5' RACE reads and shows each CDR3 protein once, DNA omitted. The sample features under 60,000 distinct CDR3 sequences, with approximately 0.56% in its top ten. This receptor was obtained from a human donor in good health. Some clones in this sample may be carry-over from other donors' samples. The chain links TRBV28 to TRBJ2-5; as DNA is missing, the TRBD1 call by TCRdb cannot be tested. Specimen: naive CXCR3+ CD8+ T cells from blood. Subset here: CD45RO-CCR7+CD27+CD95- naive CD8+ T cells expressing CXCR3 (TNR3+). CDR3 loop: CASSLNPLLLETQYF.